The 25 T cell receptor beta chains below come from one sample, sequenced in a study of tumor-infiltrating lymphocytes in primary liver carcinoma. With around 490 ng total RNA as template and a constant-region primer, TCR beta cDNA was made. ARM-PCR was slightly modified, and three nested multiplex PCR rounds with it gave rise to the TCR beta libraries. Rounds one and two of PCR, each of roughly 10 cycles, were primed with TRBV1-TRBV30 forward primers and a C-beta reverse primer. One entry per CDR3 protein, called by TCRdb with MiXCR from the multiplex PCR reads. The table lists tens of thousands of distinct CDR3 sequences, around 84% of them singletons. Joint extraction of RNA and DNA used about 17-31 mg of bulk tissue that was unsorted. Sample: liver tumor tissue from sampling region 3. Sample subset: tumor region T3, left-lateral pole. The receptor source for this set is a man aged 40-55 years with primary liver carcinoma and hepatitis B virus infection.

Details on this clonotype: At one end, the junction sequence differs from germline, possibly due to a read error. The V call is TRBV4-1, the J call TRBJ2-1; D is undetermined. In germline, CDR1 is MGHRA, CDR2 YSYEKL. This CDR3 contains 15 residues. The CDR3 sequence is CTSSPLDKNNNEQFF. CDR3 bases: TGCACCAGCAGCCCGCTCGATAAGAACAACAATGAGCAGTTCTTC.

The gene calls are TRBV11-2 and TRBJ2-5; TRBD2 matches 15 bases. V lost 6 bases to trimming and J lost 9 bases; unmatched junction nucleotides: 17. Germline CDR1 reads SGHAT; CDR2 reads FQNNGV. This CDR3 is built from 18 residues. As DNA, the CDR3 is TGTGCCAGCAGTAACGTCGGGACTAGCGGGAGGTCCCAGGAGGCCCAGTACTTC. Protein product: CASSNVGTSGRSQEAQYF.

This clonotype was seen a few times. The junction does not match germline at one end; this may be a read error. The CDR3 DNA sequence: TGCACCAGCAGCCAAGGCGGACCCTACGAGCAATACTTC. This gives the protein CTSSQGGPYEQYF. The V call is TRBV4-1, the J call TRBJ2-7, with D unresolved. The CDR3 is made up of 13 amino acids. The germline V gene encodes CDR1 MGHRA and CDR2 YSYEKL.

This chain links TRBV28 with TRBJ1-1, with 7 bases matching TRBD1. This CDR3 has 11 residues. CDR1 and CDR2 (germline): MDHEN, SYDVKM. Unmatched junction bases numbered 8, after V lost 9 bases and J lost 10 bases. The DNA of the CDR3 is TGTGCCAGTAGTCAGGGGGGGAGAGCTTTCTTT. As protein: CASSQGGRAFF.

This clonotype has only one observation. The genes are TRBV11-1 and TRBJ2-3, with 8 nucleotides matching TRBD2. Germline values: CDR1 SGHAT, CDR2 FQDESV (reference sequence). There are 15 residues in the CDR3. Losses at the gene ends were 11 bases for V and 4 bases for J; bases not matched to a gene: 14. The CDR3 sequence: CADSLVAGTSDTQYF. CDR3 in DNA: TGTGCCGACAGCTTAGTAGCGGGAACTTCAGATACGCAGTATTTT.

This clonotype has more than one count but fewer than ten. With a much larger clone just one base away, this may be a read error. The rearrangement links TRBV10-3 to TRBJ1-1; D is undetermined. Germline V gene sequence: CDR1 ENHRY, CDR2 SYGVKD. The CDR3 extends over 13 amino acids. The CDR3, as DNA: TGTCCCATCAGGCAGAGATTTAGCACTGAAGCTTTCTTT. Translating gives CPIRQRFSTEAFF.

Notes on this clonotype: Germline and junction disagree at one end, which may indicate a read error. The CDR3 bases are TGTGCCAGCAGCCTCGGAAATGGGGCAAACTATGGTTACACCTTC. It translates to CASSLGNGANYGYTF. This chain joins TRBV12-3 or TRBV12-4 and TRBJ1-2, with D tentatively TRBD1 (5 bases). This CDR3 region has 15 residues.

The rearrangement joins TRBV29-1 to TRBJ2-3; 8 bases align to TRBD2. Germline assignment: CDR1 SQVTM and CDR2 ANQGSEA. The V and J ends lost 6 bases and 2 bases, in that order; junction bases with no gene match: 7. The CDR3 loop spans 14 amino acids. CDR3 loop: CSVAAGGDTDTQYF. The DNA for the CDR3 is TGCAGCGTGGCGGCGGGGGGAGACACAGATACGCAGTATTTT.

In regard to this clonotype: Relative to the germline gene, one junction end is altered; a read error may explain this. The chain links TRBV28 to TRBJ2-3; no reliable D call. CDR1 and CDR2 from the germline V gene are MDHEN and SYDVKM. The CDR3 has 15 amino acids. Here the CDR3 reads CASSLLTELTDTQYF. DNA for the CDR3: TGCGCCAGCAGTTTGCTGACGGAGTTAACAGATACGCAGTATTTT.

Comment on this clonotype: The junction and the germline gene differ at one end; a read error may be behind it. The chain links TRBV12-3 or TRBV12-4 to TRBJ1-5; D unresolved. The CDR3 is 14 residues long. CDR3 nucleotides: TGTGCCAGTAATTTAGATGAGGGCAATCAGTCCCAGCATTTT. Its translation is CASNLDEGNQSQHF.

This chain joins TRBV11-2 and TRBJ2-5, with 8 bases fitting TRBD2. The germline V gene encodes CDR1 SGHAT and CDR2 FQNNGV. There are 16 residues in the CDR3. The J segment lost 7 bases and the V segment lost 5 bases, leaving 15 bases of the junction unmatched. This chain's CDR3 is CASSRTPGGGKGTQYF. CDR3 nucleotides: TGTGCCAGCAGCCGAACTCCCGGCGGGGGGAAGGGGACCCAGTACTTC.

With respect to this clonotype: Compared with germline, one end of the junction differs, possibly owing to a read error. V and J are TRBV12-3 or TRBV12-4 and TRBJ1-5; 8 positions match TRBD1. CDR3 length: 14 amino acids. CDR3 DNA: TGTGCCAGCAGTAGGACAGGGAGCGATCAGCTCCAGCATTTT. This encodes CASSRTGSDQLQHF.

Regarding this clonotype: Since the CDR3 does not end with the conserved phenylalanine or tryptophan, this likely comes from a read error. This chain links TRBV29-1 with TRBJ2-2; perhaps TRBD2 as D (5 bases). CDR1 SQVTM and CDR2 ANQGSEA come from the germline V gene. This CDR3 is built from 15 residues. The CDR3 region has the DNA TGTAGCGTTCCCAGCGGCAGTGGTAACACCGGGGAGCTGTTTTTG. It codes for CSVPSGSGNTGELFL.

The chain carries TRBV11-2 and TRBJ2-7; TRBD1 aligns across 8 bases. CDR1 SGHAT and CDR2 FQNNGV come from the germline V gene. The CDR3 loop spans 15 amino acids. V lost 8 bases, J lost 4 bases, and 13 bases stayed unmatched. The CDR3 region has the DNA TGTGCCAGCTGCCTTGCGGCAGGGGGCCAGTACGAGCAGTACTTC. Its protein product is CASCLAAGGQYEQYF.

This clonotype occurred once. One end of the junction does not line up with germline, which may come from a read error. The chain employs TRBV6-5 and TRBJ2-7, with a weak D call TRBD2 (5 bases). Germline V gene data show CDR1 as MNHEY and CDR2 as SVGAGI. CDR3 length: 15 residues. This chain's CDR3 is CANRKRLEAMGERYF. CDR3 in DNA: TGTGCCAACAGAAAAAGGCTGGAGGCCATGGGTGAGCGGTACTTC.

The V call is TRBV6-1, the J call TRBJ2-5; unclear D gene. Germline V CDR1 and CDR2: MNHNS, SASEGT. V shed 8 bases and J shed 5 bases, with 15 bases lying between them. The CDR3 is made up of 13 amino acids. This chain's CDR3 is CASCRKPEETQYF. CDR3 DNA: TGTGCCAGCTGTCGGAAGCCGGAGGAGACCCAGTACTTC.

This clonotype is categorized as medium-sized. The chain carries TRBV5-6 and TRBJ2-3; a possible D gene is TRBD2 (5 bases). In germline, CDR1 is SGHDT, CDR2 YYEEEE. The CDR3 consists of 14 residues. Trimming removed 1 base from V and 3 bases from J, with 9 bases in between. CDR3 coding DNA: TGTGCCAGCAGCTTGTGGCGGAGGACAGATACGCAGTATTTT. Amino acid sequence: CASSLWRRTDTQYF.

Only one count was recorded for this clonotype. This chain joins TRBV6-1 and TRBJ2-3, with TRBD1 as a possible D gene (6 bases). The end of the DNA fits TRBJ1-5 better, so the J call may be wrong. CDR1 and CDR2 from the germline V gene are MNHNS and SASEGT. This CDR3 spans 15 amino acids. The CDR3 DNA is TGTGCCAGCAATGATGAGACAGGACTGGCAGATACGCAGCATTTT. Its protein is CASNDETGLADTQHF.

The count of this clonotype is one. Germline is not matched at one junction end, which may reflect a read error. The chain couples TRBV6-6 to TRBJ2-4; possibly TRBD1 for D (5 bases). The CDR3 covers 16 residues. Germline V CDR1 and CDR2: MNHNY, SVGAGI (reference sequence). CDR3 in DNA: TGTGCCAGCAGAGGACAACTTGGATTAGCCATAAACATTCAGTACTTC. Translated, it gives CASRGQLGLAINIQYF.

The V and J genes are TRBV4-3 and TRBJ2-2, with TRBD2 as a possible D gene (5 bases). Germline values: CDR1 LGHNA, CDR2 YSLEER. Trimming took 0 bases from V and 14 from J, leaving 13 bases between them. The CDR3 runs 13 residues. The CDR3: CASSQDLGVDLFF. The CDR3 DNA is TGCGCCAGCAGCCAAGATTTGGGAGTGGACCTGTTTTTT.

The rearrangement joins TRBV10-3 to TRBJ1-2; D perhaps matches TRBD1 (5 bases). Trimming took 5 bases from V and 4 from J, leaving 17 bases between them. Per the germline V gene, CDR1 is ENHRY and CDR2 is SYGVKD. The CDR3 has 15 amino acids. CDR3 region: CAISKIWDGGYGYTF. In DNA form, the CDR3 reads TGTGCCATCAGTAAGATATGGGACGGAGGCTATGGCTACACCTTC.

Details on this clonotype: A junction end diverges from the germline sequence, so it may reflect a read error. CDR3: CSSNQDHWGNTQYF. DNA for the CDR3: TGTTCCAGCAACCAAGATCATTGGGGAAATACGCAGTATTTT. J is TRBJ2-3 and V is TRBV14; D is ambiguous. Germline V lookup: CDR1 SGHDN, CDR2 FVKESK. The CDR3 spans 14 residues.

CDR3: CAIGGTLISSYEQYF. CDR3 DNA: TGTGCCATCGGCGGGACACTCATAAGCTCCTACGAGCAGTACTTC. The rearrangement links TRBV10-3 to TRBJ2-7, with D tentatively TRBD1 or TRBD2 (6 bases each). Germline V gene data show CDR1 as ENHRY and CDR2 as SYGVKD. There are 15 residues in the CDR3. The V end lost 8 bases, the J end lost 0 bases, and 17 bases lay between the germline ends.

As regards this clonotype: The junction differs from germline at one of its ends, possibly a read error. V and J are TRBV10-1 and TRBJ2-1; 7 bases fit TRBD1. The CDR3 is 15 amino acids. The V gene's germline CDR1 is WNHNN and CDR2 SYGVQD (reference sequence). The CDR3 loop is CASSPGTEDYIEQFF. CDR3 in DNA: TGCGCCAGCAGCCCGGGGACAGAGGATTACATTGAGCAGTTTTTC.

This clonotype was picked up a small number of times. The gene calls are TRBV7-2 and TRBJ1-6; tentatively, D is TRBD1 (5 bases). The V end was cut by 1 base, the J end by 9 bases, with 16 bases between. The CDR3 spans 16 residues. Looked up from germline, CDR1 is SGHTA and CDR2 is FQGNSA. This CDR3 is CASSLEVTAGRSPLHF. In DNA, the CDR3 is TGTGCCAGCAGCTTAGAGGTGACAGCCGGACGTTCACCCCTCCACTTT.